These 28 T cell receptor beta chains were all obtained from the same sample, sequenced in a study of control samples from healthy donors and cancer patients. The repertoire was sequenced with immunoSEQ multiplex PCR; TCRdb's copy has only in-frame clones and lacks some. Seen here are 20,000 to 25,000 clones, approximately 81% observed once, and the top ten hold approximately 23%. Material for sequencing was PBMCs. These receptors were collected from a man between 60 and 75 years old with colorectal cancer.

CDR3 in DNA: TGTGCCATCAGTGAGGCAGCAGGGATCGATCAGCCCCAGCATTTT. This sequence encodes CAISEAAGIDQPQHF. This sequence joins TRBV10-3 and TRBJ1-5; a weak D match, TRBD1 (5 bases). Germline assignment: CDR1 ENHRY and CDR2 SYGVKD. The CDR3 contains 15 residues. V lost 2 bases and J lost 5, with 13 bases in between.

The rearrangement uses TRBV5-1 and TRBJ2-7; D gene ambiguous. The germline V gene encodes CDR1 SGHRS and CDR2 YFSETQ. The ends were cut back, 5 bases at V and 2 bases at J, with 14 bases in the middle. The CDR3 sequence is 14 residues long. This chain's CDR3 is CASSSGENAYEQYV. DNA for the CDR3: TGCGCCAGCAGTTCGGGTGAGAACGCCTACGAGCAGTACGTC.

Here the CDR3 reads CASSPARGDYGYTF. The CDR3 bases are TGTGCCAGCTCACCCGCCAGGGGCGACTATGGCTACACCTTC. The V and J genes are TRBV18 and TRBJ1-2; a weak D match, TRBD1 (6 bases). The CDR3 is 14 amino acids. The V end lost 3 bases, the J end lost 3 bases, and 11 bases lay between the germline ends. The germline gives CDR1 KGHSH, CDR2 LQKENI.

This chain connects TRBV18 to TRBJ2-1, with D hard to call. The CDR3 is 11 amino acids. V lost 6 bases and J lost 8, with 8 bases in between. CDR1 and CDR2 (germline): KGHSH, LQKENI. Here the CDR3 DNA reads TGTGCCAGCTCCCCCGTCCATGAGCAGTTCTTC. Its protein is CASSPVHEQFF.

This clone was seen only once. The chain links TRBV7-2 to TRBJ1-6, with D perhaps TRBD1 (5 bases). V lost 3 bases and J lost 6, with 15 bases in between. Germline CDR1 reads SGHTA; CDR2 reads FQGNSA. This CDR3 is 16 amino acids long. The CDR3 loop is CASSFSPMGGNSPLHF. CDR3 DNA sequence: TGTGCCAGCAGCTTTTCCCCGATGGGGGGTAATTCACCCCTCCACTTT.

The rearrangement links TRBV15 to TRBJ2-3, with 10 positions matching TRBD1. The trim removed 3 bases at V and 3 bases at J, leaving 6 bases unmatched. Germline CDR1 and CDR2: LNHNV and YYDKDF (reference sequence). CDR3 length equals 16 residues. For the CDR3, the DNA is TGTGCCACCAGCAGGTTGACAGGGGGCTGGACAGATACGCAGTATTTT. Its translation: CATSRLTGGWTDTQYF.

The chain has TRBV4-2 and TRBJ2-3; D might be TRBD2 (6 bases). This CDR3 is built from 14 residues. From germline, CDR1 is LGHNA and CDR2 YNFKEQ. Trimming cost V 0 bases and J 6 bases, with 10 bases left between them. CDR3 coding DNA: TGTGCCAGCAGCCAAGACCGGAGGGGCGATACGCAGTATTTT. The encoded protein is CASSQDRRGDTQYF.

V and J are TRBV5-6 and TRBJ1-5; 7 bases align to TRBD1. The CDR3 contains 16 residues. The ends lost 6 bases at V and 0 bases at J; junction bases unmatched: 9. The germline V gene encodes CDR1 SGHDT and CDR2 YYEEEE. The CDR3 sequence: CASTLRQGTSNQPQHF. CDR3 sequence (DNA): TGTGCCAGCACGCTACGACAGGGAACTAGCAATCAGCCCCAGCATTTT.

The rearrangement uses TRBV30 and TRBJ1-5, with D perhaps matching TRBD1 (5 bases). The germline V gene encodes CDR1 GTSNPN and CDR2 SVGIG (reference sequence). CDR3 length equals 16 residues. V lost 0 bases and J lost 0, with 12 bases in between. DNA for the CDR3: TGTGCCTGGAGTGTGAGAAGGGGCAATAGCAATCAGCCCCAGCATTTT. Its translation: CAWSVRRGNSNQPQHF.

The V call is TRBV7-2, the J call TRBJ1-2, with D perhaps TRBD1 (6 bases). In germline, CDR1 is SGHTA, CDR2 FQGNSA. The CDR3 is 16 amino acids. Trimming shortened V by 5 bases and J by 7 bases, and 23 bases separated the two germline ends. The DNA for the CDR3 is TGTGCCAGCAGCCCCTTTGGGGGGGCTTTTGTCTCTGGCTACACCTTC. Its translation: CASSPFGGAFVSGYTF. Combining the CDR3 with reference TRBV7-2 and TRBJ1-2 gives the whole variable domain GAGVSQSPSNKVTEKGKDVELRCDPISGHTALYWYRQSLGQGLEFLIYFQGNSAPDKSGLPSDRFSAERTGGSVSTLTIQRTQQEDSAVYLCASSPFGGAFVSGYTFGSGTRLTVV.

The chain is built from TRBV5-1 and TRBJ1-2; tentatively, D is TRBD1 (6 bases). Germline V gene data show CDR1 as SGHRS and CDR2 as YFSETQ. V was pared by 3 bases and J by 7 bases, with 10 bases between. CDR3 size: 12 residues. The CDR3 sequence is CASSSLTGGYTF. CDR3 sequence (DNA): TGCGCCAGCAGCTCGCTGACAGGTGGCTACACCTTC.

V gene TRBV7-9 combines with J gene TRBJ1-2; 7 bases fit TRBD1. The V gene end was trimmed by 3 bases and the J gene end by 3 bases; junction bases not matched to a gene: 4. The CDR3 spans 14 residues. Germline CDR1 SEHNR, CDR2 FQNEAQ (reference sequence). For the CDR3, the DNA is TGTGCCAGCAGCTTTCCGCAGGGGGACTATGGCTACACCTTC. As protein: CASSFPQGDYGYTF.

This rearrangement joins TRBV2 to TRBJ2-3; 12 bases match TRBD2. This CDR3 is built from 15 residues. Germline V gene data show CDR1 as SNHLY and CDR2 as FYNNEI. The junction had 6 bases not matched to a gene; V was cut back by 6 bases and J by 5 bases. This CDR3 reads CASRLLAGGEDTQYF. In DNA, the CDR3 is TGTGCCAGCAGGCTACTAGCGGGGGGAGAAGATACGCAGTATTTT.

The chain combines TRBV4-2 with TRBJ2-7; 9 bases map to TRBD1. V gave up 0 bases and J gave up 6 bases; unmatched junction bases: 9. Germline CDR1 and CDR2: LGHNA and YNFKEQ. This CDR3 spans 16 amino acids. For the CDR3, the DNA is TGTGCCAGCAGCCAAGACCAGGGACAGGGAGCTACCGAGCAGTACTTC. This sequence encodes CASSQDQGQGATEQYF.

The V and J genes are TRBV1 and TRBJ2-7. TRBV1 is an annotated pseudogene. This CDR3 region has 12 residues. CDR3 nucleotides: TGCACCAGCAGCCAGACCACGTACGGGCAGTACGTC. Protein: CTSSQTTYGQYV.

CDR3: CASSLERGDNSPLHF. DNA for the CDR3: TGCGCCAGCAGCTTGGAGCGCGGGGATAATTCACCCCTCCACTTT. The chain links TRBV5-1 to TRBJ1-6; D is undetermined. With 0 bases removed from V and 5 bases from J, the gap between germline ends came to 9 bases. The CDR3 is made up of 15 amino acids. Germline V CDR1 and CDR2: SGHRS, YFSETQ.

The V and J genes are TRBV3-1 (or the pseudogene TRBV3-2) and TRBJ1-2; D call uncertain. CDR3 length: 12 amino acids. Germline V gives CDR1 LGHDT, CDR2 YNNKEL (reference sequence). V was shortened by 2 bases and J by 8 bases, with 9 bases between the two germline ends. CDR3 in amino acids: CASSQTGLGYTF. CDR3 nucleotide sequence: TGTGCCAGCAGCCAAACGGGTTTAGGCTACACCTTC.

The chain has TRBV2 and TRBJ1-1, with unresolved D. Trimming cost V 6 bases and J 7 bases, with 15 bases left between them. From germline, CDR1 is SNHLY and CDR2 FYNNEI. The CDR3 contains 13 residues. The chain's CDR3 is CASSPPGSGEAFF. The DNA for the CDR3 is TGTGCCAGCAGCCCCCCGGGGAGCGGTGAAGCTTTCTTT.

The chain is built from TRBV6-5 and TRBJ1-1; TRBD1 matches 8 bases. Germline assignment: CDR1 MNHEY and CDR2 SVGAGI. V was clipped by 6 bases and J by 4 bases; unmatched bases: 1. The CDR3 contains 12 residues. The CDR3: CASRTGGTEAFF. DNA of the CDR3: TGTGCCAGCAGAACAGGGGGCACTGAAGCTTTCTTT.

This rearrangement joins TRBV9 to TRBJ2-1; 11 bases agree with TRBD2. The junction had 6 bases not matched to a gene; V was cut back by 3 bases and J by 4 bases. The V gene's germline CDR1 is SGDLS and CDR2 YYNGEE. The CDR3 runs 16 residues. CDR3 sequence (DNA): TGTGCCAGCAGCGCCGTAGCGGGGGGGCGGTACAATGAGCAGTTCTTC. Amino acid sequence: CASSAVAGGRYNEQFF.

CDR3 loop: CASSGGTGPYEPQHF. CDR3 DNA sequence: TGTGCCAGCTCGGGGGGGACAGGCCCCTATGAGCCCCAGCATTTT. The chain employs TRBV18 and TRBJ1-5, with 8 positions matching TRBD1. V shed 6 bases and J 8 bases; nucleotides not matched to a gene: 12. From germline, CDR1 is KGHSH and CDR2 LQKENI. The CDR3 extends over 15 amino acids.

The chain uses TRBV5-1 and TRBJ2-1; TRBD2 aligns across 10 bases. Germline V gene sequence: CDR1 SGHRS, CDR2 YFSETQ. This CDR3 comprises 17 residues. Trimming at V came to 4 bases and at J to 0 bases, leaving 7 bases not matched to a gene. The CDR3 nucleotides read TGCGCCAGCAGCCCCTCGCCTAGCGGGGGCTCCTACAATGAGCAGTTCTTC. It codes for CASSPSPSGGSYNEQFF.

In DNA form, the CDR3 reads TGTGCCATCCAGGGGGAATCCTACAATGAGCAGTTCTTC. This codes for CAIQGESYNEQFF. The J gene is TRBJ2-1, the V gene TRBV10-3; 7 bases fit TRBD1. Trimming removed 8 bases from V and 1 base from J; junction bases left unmatched: 2. The CDR3 runs 13 residues. CDR1 and CDR2 (germline): ENHRY, SYGVKD.

V usage is TRBV6-6 and J usage is TRBJ2-2; TRBD1 matches 10 bases. Germline V gene data show CDR1 as MNHNY and CDR2 as SVGAGI (reference sequence). Trimming cost V 6 bases and J 4 bases; bases outside gene matches: 5. The length of the CDR3 is 15 residues. The CDR3 DNA is TGTGCCAGCAGCAAAGGACAGGGGGGCACCGGGGAGCTGTTTTTT. Translated, it gives CASSKGQGGTGELFF.

This clone was detected only a few times. The chain combines TRBV9 with TRBJ2-1; 12 bases line up with TRBD2. V was clipped by 0 bases and J by 7 bases; unmatched bases: 2. The germline CDR1 and CDR2 sequences are SGDLS and YYNGEE. The CDR3 length is 15 residues. CDR3 in DNA: TGTGCCAGCAGCGTAGGACTAGCGGGGGAAAATGAGCAGTTCTTC. Its translation: CASSVGLAGENEQFF.

This clone was recorded a few times. The rearrangement uses TRBV2 and TRBJ1-3; D remains ambiguous. Trimming took off 7 bases at V and 2 bases at J, with 18 bases between the two ends. The CDR3 spans 16 residues. Germline lookup yields CDR1 SNHLY and CDR2 FYNNEI. The CDR3 loop reads CASTLSVWAAGNTIYF. The CDR3 region has the DNA TGTGCCAGCACTCTGTCTGTCTGGGCGGCTGGAAACACCATATATTTT.

The chain is built from TRBV5-1 and TRBJ1-4; 7 nucleotides match TRBD1. The length of the CDR3 is 15 residues. The germline CDR1 and CDR2 sequences are SGHRS and YFSETQ. J was trimmed by 8 bases and V by 1 base; bases with no gene match: 8. The chain's CDR3 is CASSLYGQGEEKLFF. Here the CDR3 DNA reads TGCGCCAGCAGCTTGTATGGGCAGGGGGAAGAAAAACTGTTTTTT. Complete variable domain (other parts from reference TRBV5-1 and TRBJ1-4): KAGVTQTPRYLIKTRGQQVTLSCSPISGHRSVSWYQQTPGQGLQFLFEYFSETQRNKGNFPGRFSGRQFSNSRSEMNVSTLELGDSALYLCASSLYGQGEEKLFFGSGTQLSVL.

The gene calls are TRBV10-1 and TRBJ1-4, with unresolved D. The germline V gene has CDR1 WNHNN and CDR2 SYGVQD (reference sequence). The CDR3 has 14 residues. V lost 0 bases and J lost 3, with 5 bases in between. CDR3 DNA: TGCGCCAGCAGTGAGTCCGGGGCTAATGAAAAACTGTTTTTT. Its translation: CASSESGANEKLFF.